These T cell receptor beta chains were read from a single sample in a study of T cells in narcolepsy. The repertoire was sequenced with immunoSEQ multiplex PCR; TCRdb's copy has only in-frame clones and lacks some. The sample includes 30,000 to 35,000 clones, roughly 80% of them seen just once. The sample taken for sequencing was memory (CD45RA-) CD4+ T cells from blood. The receptor source for this set is a human donor in good health. Each CDR3 is given with its conserved first and last residue. Fields, in order: J gene, CDR3 length, V gene, CDR3 protein.

TRBJ2-5 | 14 | TRBV28 | CASSSGGIRETQYF
TRBJ1-3 | 15 | TRBV7-9 | CASSSSVGSGNTIYF
TRBJ1-5 | 14 | TRBV5-4 | CASRTYRGNQPQHF
TRBJ1-6 | 14 | TRBV4-3 | CASSQDRGNSPLHF
TRBJ1-1 | 14 | TRBV19 | CASRLDITNTEAFF
- | 11 | TRBV20-1 | CSASGRIEQYF
TRBJ2-3 | 16 | TRBV30 | CAWSKGQGARADTQYF
TRBJ2-2 | 14 | TRBV6-6 | CASRGLADTGELFF
TRBJ2-7 | 10 | TRBV20-1 | CSAESEEQYF
TRBJ1-1 | 15 | TRBV5-7 | CASSLRFGPNTEAFF
TRBJ1-4 | 15 | TRBV9 | CASSVGQGLGEKLFF
TRBJ2-1 | 11 | TRBV6-1 | CASSISNEQFF
TRBJ2-1 | 12 | TRBV7-2 | CASSLGRGEQFF
TRBJ2-7 | 14 | TRBV6-1 | CASRETGTRYEQYF
TRBJ2-1 | 12 | TRBV5-6 | CASSSDYNEQFF
TRBJ2-7 | 15 | TRBV18 | CASSPMDQVWREQYF
TRBJ2-4 | 15 | TRBV14 | CASSQDLAAKNIQYF
TRBJ2-7 | 13 | TRBV6-1 | CASTFDRAYEQYF
- | 15 | TRBV27 | CASSPGQGGPYEQYF
TRBJ2-7 | 20 | TRBV7-8 | CASSLGYRGQRVPPGYEQYF
TRBJ2-6 | 16 | TRBV2 | CASGPGLATGANVLTF
TRBJ2-1 | 15 | TRBV6-4 | CASSAGTGGYNEQFF
TRBJ2-5 | 14 | TRBV9 | CASSESSASETQYF
TRBJ1-6 | 14 | TRBV25-1 | CASSGGAYNSPLHF
TRBJ2-2 | 18 | TRBV7-6 | CASSLVLAGGTDTGELFF
TRBJ2-3 | 14 | TRBV18 | CASSPLISLDTQYF
TRBJ2-3 | 16 | TRBV4-2 | CASSPAGDTPSDTQYF
TRBJ1-2 | 14 | TRBV5-4 | CASSLDGRVYGYTF
TRBJ2-1 | 17 | TRBV15 | CATSRDLPSGAYNEQFF
TRBJ2-2 | 15 | TRBV21-1 | CASNRQTTNTGELFF
TRBJ1-1 | 13 | TRBV7-9 | CASSATQGAGAFF
TRBJ2-5 | 14 | TRBV9 | CASSVEDREETQYF
TRBJ2-3 | 19 | TRBV7-8 | CASSSHQLAGYVGTDTQYF
TRBJ2-6 | 13 | TRBV30 | CAWSRPGANVLTF
TRBJ1-2 | 13 | TRBV6-5 | CASSPGQSFGYTF
TRBJ2-5 | 14 | TRBV7-7 | CASSPSATQETQYF
TRBJ1-1 | 17 | TRBV14 | CASSQDLGAILNTEAFF
TRBJ1-5 | 15 | TRBV6-6 | CASSYSQGSNQPQHF
TRBJ1-1 | 12 | TRBV7-8 | CASSLRVNGAFF
TRBJ1-5 | 14 | TRBV5-8 | CASSLGDGNQPQHF